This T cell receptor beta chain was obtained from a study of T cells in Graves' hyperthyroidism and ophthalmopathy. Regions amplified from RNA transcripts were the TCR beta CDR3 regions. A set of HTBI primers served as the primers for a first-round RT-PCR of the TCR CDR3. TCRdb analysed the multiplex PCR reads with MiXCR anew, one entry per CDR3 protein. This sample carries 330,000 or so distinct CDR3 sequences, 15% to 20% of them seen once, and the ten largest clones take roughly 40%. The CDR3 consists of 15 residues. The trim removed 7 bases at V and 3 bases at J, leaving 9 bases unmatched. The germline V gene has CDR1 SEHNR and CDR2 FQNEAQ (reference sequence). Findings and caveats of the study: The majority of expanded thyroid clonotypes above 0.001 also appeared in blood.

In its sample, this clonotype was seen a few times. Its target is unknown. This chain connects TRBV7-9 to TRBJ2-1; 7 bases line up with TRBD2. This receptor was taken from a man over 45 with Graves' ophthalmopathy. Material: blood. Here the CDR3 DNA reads TGTGCCAGCAACGCGGCTACGGGAGGCTACAATGAGCAGTTCTTC. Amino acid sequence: CASNAATGGYNEQFF. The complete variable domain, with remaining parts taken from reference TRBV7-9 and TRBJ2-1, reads DTGVSQNPRHKITKRGQNVTFRCDPISEHNRLYWYRQTLGQGPEFLTYFQNEAQLEKSRLLSDRFSAERPKGSFSTLEIQRTEQGDSAMYLCASNAATGGYNEQFFGPGTRLTVL.